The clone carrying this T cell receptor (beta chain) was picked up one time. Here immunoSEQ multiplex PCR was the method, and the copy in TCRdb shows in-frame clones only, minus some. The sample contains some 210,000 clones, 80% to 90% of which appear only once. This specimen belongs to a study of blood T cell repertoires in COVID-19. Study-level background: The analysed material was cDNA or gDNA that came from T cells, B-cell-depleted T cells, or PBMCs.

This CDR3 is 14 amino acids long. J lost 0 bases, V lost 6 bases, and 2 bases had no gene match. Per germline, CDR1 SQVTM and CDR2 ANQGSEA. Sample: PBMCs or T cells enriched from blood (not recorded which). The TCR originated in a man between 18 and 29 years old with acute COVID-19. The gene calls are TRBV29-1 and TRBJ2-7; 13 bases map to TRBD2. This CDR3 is CSVGLAGASYEQYF. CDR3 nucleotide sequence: TGCAGCGTAGGACTAGCGGGGGCCTCCTACGAGCAGTACTTC.